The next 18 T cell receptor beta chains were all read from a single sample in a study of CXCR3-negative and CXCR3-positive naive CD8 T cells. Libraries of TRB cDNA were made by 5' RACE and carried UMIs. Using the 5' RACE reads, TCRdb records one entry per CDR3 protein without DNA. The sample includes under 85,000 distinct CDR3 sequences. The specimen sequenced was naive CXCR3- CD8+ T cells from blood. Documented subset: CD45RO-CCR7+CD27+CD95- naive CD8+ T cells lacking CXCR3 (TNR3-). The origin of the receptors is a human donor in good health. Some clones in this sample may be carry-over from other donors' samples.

This chain's CDR3 is CASSLGPGQTNQPQHF. The rearrangement uses TRBV28 and TRBJ1-5; TCRdb returns TRBD1, unconfirmable since there is no DNA. CDR1 and CDR2 (germline): MDHEN, SYDVKM. The length of the CDR3 is 16 residues.

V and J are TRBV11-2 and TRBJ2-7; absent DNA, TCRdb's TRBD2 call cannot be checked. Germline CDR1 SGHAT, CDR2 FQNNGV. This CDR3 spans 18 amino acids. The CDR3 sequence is CASSLDYTSGRAGYEQYF.

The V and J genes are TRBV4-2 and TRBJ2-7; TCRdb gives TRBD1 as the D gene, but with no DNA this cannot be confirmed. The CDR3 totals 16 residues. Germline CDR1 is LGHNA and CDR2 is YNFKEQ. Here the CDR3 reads CASSHRQGLNSYEQYF.

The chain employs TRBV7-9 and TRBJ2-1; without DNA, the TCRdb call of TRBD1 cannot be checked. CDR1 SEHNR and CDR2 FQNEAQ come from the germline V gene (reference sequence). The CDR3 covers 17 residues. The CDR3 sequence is CASSLRGGGGEYNEQFF.

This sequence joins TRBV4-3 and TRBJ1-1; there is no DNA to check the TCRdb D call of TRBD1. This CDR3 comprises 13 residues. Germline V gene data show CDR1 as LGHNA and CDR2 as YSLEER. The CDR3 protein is CASSQTGNTEAFF.

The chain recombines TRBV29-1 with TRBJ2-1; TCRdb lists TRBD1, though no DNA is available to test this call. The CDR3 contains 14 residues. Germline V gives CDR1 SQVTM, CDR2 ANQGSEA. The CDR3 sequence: CSAPTGHPYNEQFF.

The CDR3 loop reads CASSPSGTGETQYF. The chain carries TRBV12-3 or TRBV12-4 and TRBJ2-5; the TCRdb D gene call, TRBD1, has no DNA to confirm it. This CDR3 contains 14 residues.

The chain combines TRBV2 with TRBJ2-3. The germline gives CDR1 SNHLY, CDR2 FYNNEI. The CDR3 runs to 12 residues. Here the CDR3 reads CASSVNTDTQYF.

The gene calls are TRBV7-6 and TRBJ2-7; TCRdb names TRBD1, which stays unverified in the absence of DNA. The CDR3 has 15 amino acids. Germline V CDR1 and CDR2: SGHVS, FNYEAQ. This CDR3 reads CASSLFGEGNYEQYF.

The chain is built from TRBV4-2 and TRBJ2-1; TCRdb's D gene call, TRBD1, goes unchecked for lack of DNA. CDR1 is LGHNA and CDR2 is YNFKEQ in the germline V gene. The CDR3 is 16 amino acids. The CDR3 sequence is CASSQGGTGIYNEQFF.

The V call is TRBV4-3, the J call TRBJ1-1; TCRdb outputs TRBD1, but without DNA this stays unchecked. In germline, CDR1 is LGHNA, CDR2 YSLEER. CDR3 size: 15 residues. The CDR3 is CASSQDHEGAFEAFF.

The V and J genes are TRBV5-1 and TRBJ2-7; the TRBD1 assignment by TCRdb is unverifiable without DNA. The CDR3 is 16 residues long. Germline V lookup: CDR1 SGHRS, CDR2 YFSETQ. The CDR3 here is CASSTVTGTGSNEQYF.

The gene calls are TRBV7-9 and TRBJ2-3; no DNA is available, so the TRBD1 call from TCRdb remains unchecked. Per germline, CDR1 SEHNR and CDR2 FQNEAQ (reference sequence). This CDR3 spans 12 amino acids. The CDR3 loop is CASSSDRYTQYF.

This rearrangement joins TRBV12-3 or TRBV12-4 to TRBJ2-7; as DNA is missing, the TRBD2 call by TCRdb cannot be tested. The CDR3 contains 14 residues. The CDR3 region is CASSSGGGLREQYF.

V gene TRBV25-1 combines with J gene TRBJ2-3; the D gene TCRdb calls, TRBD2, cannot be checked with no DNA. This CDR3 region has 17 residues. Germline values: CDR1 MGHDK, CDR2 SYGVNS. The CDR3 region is CASSDPWTSGNTDTQYF.

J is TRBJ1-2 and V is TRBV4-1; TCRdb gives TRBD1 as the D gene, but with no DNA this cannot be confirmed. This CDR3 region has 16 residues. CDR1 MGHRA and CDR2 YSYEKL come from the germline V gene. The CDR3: CASSQDRGKVSYGYTF.

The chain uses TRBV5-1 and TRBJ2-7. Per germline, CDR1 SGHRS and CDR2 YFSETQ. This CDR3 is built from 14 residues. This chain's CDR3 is CASRDSTVLDEQYF.

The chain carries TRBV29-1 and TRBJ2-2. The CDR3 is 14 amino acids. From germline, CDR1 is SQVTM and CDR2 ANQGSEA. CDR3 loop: CSVVPGSDTGELFF.